This entry lists 30 T cell receptor beta chains sequenced from one sample in a study of shared clonotypes between healthy human individuals (dated by TCRdb to 2020 to 2022). The receptor library was made with the immunoSEQ multiplex PCR assay. As stored in TCRdb, this immuneACCESS dataset retains in-frame rearrangements with V and J assigned. A fraction of the clones does not appear; measured against another copy, unresolved V genes explain less than half of the discrepancy, and the remainder lacks a known reason. The table for this sample lists 950,000 to 1,100,000 clones; more than 60% of them were counted only once. The top ten hold over 1.3% of the sample. The source material was memory CD4+ T cells sorted from blood. This sample's cell subset or site label indicates: CD45RA-negative fraction. The receptors shown here come from a man between 18 and 29 years old in good health.

V usage is TRBV7-9 and J usage is TRBJ1-6; 7 bases fit TRBD1. The trim removed 5 bases at V and 5 bases at J, leaving 6 bases unmatched. CDR3 length equals 15 residues. The germline CDR1 and CDR2 sequences are SEHNR and FQNEAQ (reference sequence). The CDR3 nucleotides read TGTGCCAGCAGCCTCCGGGACAGCCATAATTCACCCCTCCACTTT. Its translation: CASSLRDSHNSPLHF.

The gene calls are TRBV7-2 and TRBJ2-5, with D possibly TRBD1 on 5 matching bases. Deletions cut 5 bases from V and 5 bases from J, with 15 bases between. This CDR3 comprises 14 residues. Germline CDR1 is SGHTA and CDR2 is FQGNSA. CDR3 coding DNA: TGTGCCAGCAGCCGAGTTGCAGGGCGGGAGACCCAGTACTTC. It is translated as CASSRVAGRETQYF.

This chain links TRBV2 with TRBJ2-2; 12 nucleotides match TRBD2. Trimming cost V 5 bases and J 3 bases; bases outside gene matches: 1. This CDR3 is 15 amino acids long. The germline CDR1 and CDR2 sequences are SNHLY and FYNNEI. Here the CDR3 reads CASSRLAGDTGELFF. The CDR3 bases are TGTGCCAGCAGTAGACTAGCGGGGGACACCGGGGAGCTGTTTTTT.

The chain has TRBV5-8 and TRBJ1-6, with 7 bases that match TRBD1. The CDR3 sequence is 15 residues long. The junction had 6 bases not matched to a gene; V was cut back by 4 bases and J by 5 bases. Germline values: CDR1 SGHTS, CDR2 YDEGEE. The CDR3 DNA reads as TGTGCCAGCAGCCGGACAGGTGAAGATAATTCACCCCTCCACTTT. It codes for CASSRTGEDNSPLHF.

A note on this clone: A far larger clone differs by one base, so this is likely a read error. The chain has TRBV9 and TRBJ2-1; D gene unclear. The CDR3 is 12 amino acids. Germline CDR1 reads SGDLS; CDR2 reads YYNGEE. V was trimmed by 0 bases and J by 5 bases, leaving 3 bases between them. In DNA, the CDR3 is TGTGCCAGCAGCGTAGACAACAATGAGCAGTTCTTC. Protein sequence: CASSVDNNEQFF.

The chain combines TRBV18 with TRBJ2-7; D ambiguous. The CDR3 consists of 12 residues. Germline V gives CDR1 KGHSH, CDR2 LQKENI. V shed 3 bases and J shed 3 bases, with 6 bases lying between them. CDR3 DNA: TGTGCCAGCTCACCTGAAAGCTACGAGCAGTACTTC. It yields the protein CASSPESYEQYF.

Notes on this clone: Other DNA sequences of this sample code for an identical CDR3. The V and J genes are TRBV29-1 and TRBJ2-2; D is unclear. Germline CDR1 reads SQVTM; CDR2 reads ANQGSEA. This CDR3 comprises 11 residues. The ends were cut back, 4 bases at V and 4 bases at J, with 4 bases in the middle. In DNA, the CDR3 is TGCAGCGTTGGGGCCACCGGGGAGCTGTTTTTT. Protein product: CSVGATGELFF.

The CDR3 is CASSSFTGPTEAFF. The CDR3 DNA reads TGCGCCAGCAGCTCGTTTACAGGGCCCACTGAAGCTTTCTTT. The chain combines TRBV5-1 with TRBJ1-1, with D maybe TRBD1 (6 bases). CDR1 and CDR2 (germline): SGHRS, YFSETQ. The CDR3 totals 14 residues. V lost 3 bases and J 4 bases, leaving 13 bases between the germline ends.

The chain joins TRBV5-4 to TRBJ2-1, with TRBD2 matching over 10 bases. This CDR3 contains 18 residues. Germline V gene data show CDR1 as SGHNT and CDR2 as YYREEE (reference sequence). V lost 0 bases and J lost 0; bases outside the gene matches: 6. The CDR3 protein is CASSLGSSGGSSYNEQFF. The CDR3 nucleotides are TGTGCCAGCAGCTTGGGTTCTAGCGGGGGTAGCTCCTACAATGAGCAGTTCTTC.

This clone was counted a few times. The genes are TRBV7-2 and TRBJ2-3; TRBD2 might be the D (6 bases). Germline CDR1 reads SGHTA; CDR2 reads FQGNSA. The V and J ends lost 5 bases and 2 bases respectively, with 17 bases between them. The CDR3 loop spans 16 amino acids. The CDR3 region has the DNA TGTGCCAGCAGCACGGGACTGGATCCTTACACAGATACGCAGTATTTT. Translation: CASSTGLDPYTDTQYF. Drawing the rest from reference TRBV7-2 and TRBJ2-3, the complete variable domain is GAGVSQSPSNKVTEKGKDVELRCDPISGHTALYWYRQSLGQGLEFLIYFQGNSAPDKSGLPSDRFSAERTGGSVSTLTIQRTQQEDSAVYLCASSTGLDPYTDTQYFGPGTRLTVL.

Worth noting for this clone: This same CDR3 is encoded by further DNA sequences in the sample. This chain links TRBV30 with TRBJ1-5; D perhaps matches TRBD1 (5 bases). Trimming took off 3 bases at V and 0 bases at J, with 12 bases between the two ends. The CDR3 has 15 amino acids. Germline V CDR1 and CDR2: GTSNPN, SVGIG (reference sequence). CDR3 coding DNA: TGTGCCTGGAGCCCCGGGGGGGGTAGCAATCAGCCCCAGCATTTT. Translation gives CAWSPGGGSNQPQHF. The variable domain in full, completed from reference TRBV30 and TRBJ1-5, reads SQTIHQWPATLVQPVGSPLSLECTVEGTSNPNLYWYRQAAGRGLQLLFYSVGIGQISSEVPQNLSASRPQDRQFILSSKKLLLSDSGFYLCAWSPGGGSNQPQHFGDGTRLSIL.

CDR3 residues: CASRGQGATEAFF. The CDR3 DNA reads as TGTGCCAGTAGGGGCCAGGGGGCCACTGAAGCTTTCTTT. J is TRBJ1-1 and V is TRBV19; 8 nucleotides align to TRBD1. Germline V gene data show CDR1 as LNHDA and CDR2 as SQIVND (reference sequence). V lost 6 bases and J lost 4; bases outside the gene matches: 4. CDR3 length: 13 amino acids.

The sample holds one count of this clone. V gene TRBV2 combines with J gene TRBJ2-7; D not certain. The CDR3 is 15 amino acids. V was trimmed by 7 bases and J by 4 bases, leaving 20 bases between them. The germline gives CDR1 SNHLY, CDR2 FYNNEI. The CDR3 sequence: CASTPNGRVAYEQYF. CDR3 bases: TGTGCCAGCACACCCAATGGTAGGGTGGCGTACGAGCAGTACTTC.

Regarding this clone: Other DNA sequences in the same sample also yield this CDR3. This chain links TRBV18 with TRBJ2-2; D possibly corresponds to TRBD1 (5 bases). Trimming left V 0 bases short and J 4 bases short, with 6 bases between. The CDR3 has 14 amino acids. Germline CDR1 reads KGHSH; CDR2 reads LQKENI. CDR3: CASSPPGLTGELFF. The CDR3 DNA reads TGTGCCAGCTCACCACCGGGGCTCACCGGGGAGCTGTTTTTT.

The V call is TRBV5-1, the J call TRBJ2-3, with a possible D match to TRBD1 (6 bases). This CDR3 comprises 14 residues. Trimming shortened V by 0 bases and J by 2 bases, and 7 bases separated the two germline ends. Per the germline V gene, CDR1 is SGHRS and CDR2 is YFSETQ. CDR3 region: CASSLEGVTDTQYF. The CDR3 region has the DNA TGCGCCAGCAGCTTGGAGGGGGTCACAGATACGCAGTATTTT.

The rearrangement joins TRBV2 to TRBJ2-1; 13 nucleotides line up with TRBD2. J lost 9 bases, V lost 7 bases, and 6 bases had no gene match. The length of the CDR3 is 14 residues. Germline-derived CDR1 and CDR2 are SNHLY and FYNNEI. The CDR3 region is CASNPGLAGIEQFF. CDR3 coding DNA: TGTGCCAGCAACCCGGGACTAGCGGGAATTGAGCAGTTCTTC.

The genes are TRBV5-1 and TRBJ2-3; 7 nucleotides match TRBD1. The germline V gene has CDR1 SGHRS and CDR2 YFSETQ. The CDR3 length is 13 residues. After removal of 4 bases from V and 5 bases from J, the junction contained 4 bases not matched to a gene. CDR3 nucleotides: TGCGCCAGCAGCCTGGGACAGCTAGATACGCAGTATTTT. Protein: CASSLGQLDTQYF.

V gene TRBV2 combines with J gene TRBJ2-7; 7 nucleotides line up with TRBD2. V dropped 3 bases and J dropped 3; count of bases not matched to a gene: 5. This CDR3 is built from 14 residues. The germline CDR1 and CDR2 sequences are SNHLY and FYNNEI. As DNA, the CDR3 is TGTGCCAGCAGTGAGGACCAGCGGGGCTACGAGCAGTACTTC. This translates into CASSEDQRGYEQYF.

The chain employs TRBV18 and TRBJ2-4; the D gene could be TRBD1 or TRBD2 (5 bases each). V dropped 1 base and J dropped 7 bases, with 11 bases sitting between them. The germline CDR1 and CDR2 sequences are KGHSH and LQKENI. This CDR3 has 14 amino acids. CDR3 bases: TGTGCCAGCTCACCACGAGACAGAGGGAACATTCAGTACTTC. Translating it yields CASSPRDRGNIQYF. The entire variable domain, with the rest obtained from reference TRBV18 and TRBJ2-4, is as follows: NAGVMQNPRHLVRRRGQEARLRCSPMKGHSHVYWYRQLPEEGLKFMVYLQKENIIDESGMPKERFSAEFPKEGPSILRIQQVVRGDSAAYFCASSPRDRGNIQYFGAGTRLSVL.

V is TRBV6-5 and J is TRBJ2-7, with TRBD2 as a possible D gene (6 bases). CDR3 length: 12 amino acids. V lost 7 bases to trimming and J lost 6 bases, with 13 bases between them. Per germline, CDR1 MNHEY and CDR2 SVGAGI. CDR3 bases: TGTGCCAGCACCTTGGGACTTCTCGAGCAGTACTTC. Its translation is CASTLGLLEQYF.

The sample holds many counts of this clone. This chain uses TRBV5-4 with TRBJ2-5; possibly TRBD2 for D (5 bases). The CDR3 extends over 14 amino acids. From germline, CDR1 is SGHNT and CDR2 YYREEE (reference sequence). Between the trimmed V and J ends, which lost 0 bases and 7 bases, there was a span of 13 bases. The CDR3 bases are TGTGCCAGCAGCTTGGAATCCGGACGGGGGACCCAGTACTTC. Protein product: CASSLESGRGTQYF.

The CDR3 sequence is CASRRQLQETQYF. In nucleotides, the CDR3 is TGTGCCAGCAGACGACAGCTCCAAGAGACCCAGTACTTC. This chain joins TRBV6-6 and TRBJ2-5; D is possibly TRBD1 (5 bases). The CDR3 sequence is 13 residues long. Deletions cut 6 bases from V and 1 base from J, with 9 bases between. The germline V gene has CDR1 MNHNY and CDR2 SVGAGI (reference sequence).

The chain couples TRBV5-1 to TRBJ2-1; D is uncertain. Trimming took off 4 bases at V and 0 bases at J, with 11 bases between the two ends. The CDR3 spans 15 residues. CDR1 is SGHRS and CDR2 is YFSETQ in the germline V gene. In DNA form, the CDR3 reads TGCGCCAGCAGCCCCGCGTTGAGCTCCTACAATGAGCAGTTCTTC. Translating it yields CASSPALSSYNEQFF.

This chain connects TRBV10-1 to TRBJ2-1, with 7 bases that match TRBD2. The V gene's germline CDR1 is WNHNN and CDR2 SYGVQD (reference sequence). This CDR3 spans 13 amino acids. The V and J ends lost 4 bases and 7 bases, in that order; junction bases with no gene match: 4. The CDR3 protein is CASSGSGLNEQFF. Written as DNA, the CDR3 is TGCGCCAGCAGTGGTAGCGGGCTAAATGAGCAGTTCTTC.

This clone was recorded a few times. This chain joins TRBV7-2 and TRBJ1-5; 7 bases line up with TRBD1. J lost 6 bases, V lost 1 base, and 6 bases had no gene match. This CDR3 is built from 15 residues. Germline values: CDR1 SGHTA, CDR2 FQGNSA. The CDR3 nucleotides read TGTGCCAGCAGCTTAGAGGGAAGGACAGGTCAGCCCCAGCATTTT. Protein product: CASSLEGRTGQPQHF. Full variable domain (remainder filled in from reference TRBV7-2 and TRBJ1-5): GAGVSQSPSNKVTEKGKDVELRCDPISGHTALYWYRQSLGQGLEFLIYFQGNSAPDKSGLPSDRFSAERTGGSVSTLTIQRTQQEDSAVYLCASSLEGRTGQPQHFGDGTRLSIL.

The chain uses TRBV6-1 and TRBJ1-2; D possibly corresponds to TRBD1 (6 bases). The CDR3 length is 14 residues. The germline CDR1 and CDR2 sequences are MNHNS and SASEGT. Trimming took off 2 bases at V and 3 bases at J, with 10 bases between the two ends. Here the CDR3 reads CASSERGQYYGYTF. The DNA of the CDR3 is TGTGCCAGCAGTGAACGGGGGCAGTACTATGGCTACACCTTC.

This chain uses TRBV25-1 with TRBJ2-3, with D possibly matching TRBD2 (5 bases). In germline, CDR1 is MGHDK, CDR2 SYGVNS. CDR3 length: 14 amino acids. Between the trimmed V and J ends, which lost 4 bases and 4 bases, there was a span of 12 bases. This CDR3 is CASSGTGLADTQYF. For the CDR3, the DNA is TGTGCCAGCAGTGGGACGGGATTAGCAGATACGCAGTATTTT.

This chain's CDR3 is CAWSKGDRDWETQYF. The CDR3 bases are TGTGCCTGGAGTAAGGGGGACAGGGATTGGGAGACCCAGTACTTC. This chain connects TRBV30 to TRBJ2-5; 9 bases agree with TRBD1. With V trimmed by 2 bases and J by 5 bases, 9 bases remained unmatched. The germline CDR1 and CDR2 sequences are GTSNPN and SVGIG (reference sequence). This CDR3 region has 15 residues.

This chain uses TRBV5-6 with TRBJ2-7, with a weak D call TRBD1 (6 bases). V dropped 2 bases and J dropped 5 bases, with 17 bases sitting between them. This CDR3 spans 15 amino acids. In germline, CDR1 is SGHDT, CDR2 YYEEEE. CDR3 in DNA: TGTGCCAGCAGCTTTGGCAGGGGCGCCGTCCACGAGCAGTACTTC. Its protein product is CASSFGRGAVHEQYF.

This clone showed up just a few times. The chain employs TRBV10-3 and TRBJ2-7; 10 nucleotides align to TRBD1. The CDR3 sequence is 15 residues long. Germline V CDR1 and CDR2: ENHRY, SYGVKD. With 9 bases clipped from V and 5 bases from J, the junction kept 13 bases outside the gene matches. The CDR3 here is CAIGTGAASGHEQYF. In DNA, the CDR3 is TGTGCCATTGGGACAGGGGCGGCGAGTGGTCACGAGCAGTACTTC.